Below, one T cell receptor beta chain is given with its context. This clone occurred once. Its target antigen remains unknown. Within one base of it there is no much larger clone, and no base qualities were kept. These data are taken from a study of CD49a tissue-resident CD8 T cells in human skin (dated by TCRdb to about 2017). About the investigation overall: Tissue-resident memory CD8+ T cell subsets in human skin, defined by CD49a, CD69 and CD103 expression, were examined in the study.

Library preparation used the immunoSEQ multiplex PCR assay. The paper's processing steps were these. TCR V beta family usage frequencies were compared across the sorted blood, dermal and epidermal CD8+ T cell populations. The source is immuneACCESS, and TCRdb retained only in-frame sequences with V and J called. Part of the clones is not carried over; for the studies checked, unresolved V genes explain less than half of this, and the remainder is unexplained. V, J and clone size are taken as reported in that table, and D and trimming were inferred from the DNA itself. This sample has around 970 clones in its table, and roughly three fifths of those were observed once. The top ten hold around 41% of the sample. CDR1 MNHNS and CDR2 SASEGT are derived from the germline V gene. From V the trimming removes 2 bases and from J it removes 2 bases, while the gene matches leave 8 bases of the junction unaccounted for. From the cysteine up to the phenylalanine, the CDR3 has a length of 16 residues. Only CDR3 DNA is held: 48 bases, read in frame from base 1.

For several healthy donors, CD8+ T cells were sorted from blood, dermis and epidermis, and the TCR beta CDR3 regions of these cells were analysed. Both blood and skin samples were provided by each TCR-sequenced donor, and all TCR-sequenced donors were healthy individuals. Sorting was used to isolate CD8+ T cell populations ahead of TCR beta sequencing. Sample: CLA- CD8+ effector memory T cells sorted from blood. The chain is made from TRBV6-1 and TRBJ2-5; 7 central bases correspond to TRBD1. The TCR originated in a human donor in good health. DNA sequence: TGTGCCAGCAGTGAATCTCCGGGACAGAGACAAGAGACCCAGTACTTC. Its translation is CASSESPGQRQETQYF.